The 16 T cell receptor beta chains presented below share a single source sample, sequenced in a study of blood T cell repertoires in COVID-19. This table comes from immunoSEQ multiplex PCR, and its TCRdb copy is limited to in-frame clones, with some not included. The sample contains 100,000 to 150,000 clones, around 80% of which appear only once. Sequencing was done on a sample of PBMCs or T cells enriched from blood (not recorded which). Receptors originate from a man in his forties with acute COVID-19.

V is TRBV27 and J is TRBJ2-1; 9 bases map to TRBD2. V lost 0 bases to trimming and J lost 7 bases; unmatched junction nucleotides: 7. The germline V gene has CDR1 MNHEY and CDR2 SMNVEV (reference sequence). The CDR3 has 16 residues. CDR3 nucleotide sequence: TGTGCCAGCAGTTTATCGCCCGGACTAGCGTGGAATGAGCAGTTCTTC. Translated: CASSLSPGLAWNEQFF.

The table lists this clone with a few counts. The chain links TRBV3-1 (or the pseudogene TRBV3-2) to TRBJ1-5; D is ambiguous. V lost 0 bases and J lost 6, with 9 bases in between. The CDR3 has 14 amino acids. CDR1 is LGHDT and CDR2 is YNNKEL in the germline V gene (reference sequence). The CDR3 loop reads CASSQEEFGQPQHF. In DNA, the CDR3 is TGTGCCAGCAGCCAAGAAGAGTTCGGTCAGCCCCAGCATTTT.

This chain uses TRBV7-9 with TRBJ1-1; D may be TRBD1 (5 bases). The CDR3 has 15 amino acids. The V and J ends lost 5 bases and 1 base respectively, with 14 bases between them. Germline CDR1 is SEHNR and CDR2 is FQNEAQ (reference sequence). In nucleotides, the CDR3 is TGTGCCAGCAGCCCGGGGGGGTCGGGGAACACTGAAGCTTTCTTT. Its protein product is CASSPGGSGNTEAFF.

The chain uses TRBV7-9 and TRBJ2-5, with TRBD1 matching over 8 bases. This CDR3 has 18 amino acids. J gave up 5 bases and V 5 bases, and 19 bases lay outside the gene matches. The germline CDR1 and CDR2 sequences are SEHNR and FQNEAQ (reference sequence). CDR3 sequence (DNA): TGTGCCAGCAGCCGGACAGGGTCTTCGAGCCGGGGCCCGGAGACCCAGTACTTC. Protein product: CASSRTGSSSRGPETQYF.

The chain has TRBV11-2 and TRBJ1-5, with D hard to call. Germline CDR1 SGHAT, CDR2 FQNNGV. This CDR3 is built from 13 residues. The V gene lost 3 bases and the J gene lost 4 bases, with 7 bases spanning the gap. The CDR3 bases are TGTGCCAGCAGCTTTGACTCAAATCAGCCCCAGCATTTT. It translates to CASSFDSNQPQHF.

This clone was counted between two and nine times. The rearrangement links TRBV28 to TRBJ1-2; D might be TRBD1 (5 bases). The CDR3 has 13 residues. CDR1 is MDHEN and CDR2 is SYDVKM in the germline V gene. V gave up 7 bases and J gave up 4 bases, with 13 bases separating them. The CDR3 coding sequence is TGTGCCAGCACCCCCGGGGGTACCTATGGCTACACCTTC. It specifies CASTPGGTYGYTF.

This clone appeared a single time. Other nucleotide sequences in the sample specify the same CDR3. The gene calls are TRBV7-3 and TRBJ2-2; 9 bases map to TRBD1. The CDR3 spans 15 residues. J gave up 4 bases and V 5 bases, and 5 bases lay outside the gene matches. Germline values: CDR1 SGHTA, CDR2 FQGTGA. In DNA, the CDR3 is TGTGCCAGCAGCCTTGGACAGGGGCGCACCGGGGAGCTGTTTTTT. Amino acid sequence: CASSLGQGRTGELFF.

The chain carries TRBV28 and TRBJ2-4; possibly TRBD2 for D (6 bases). Germline CDR1 and CDR2: MDHEN and SYDVKM. Trimming pared 6 bases from V and 2 bases from J, leaving 17 bases between. CDR3 length: 16 amino acids. The CDR3 DNA sequence: TGTGCCAGCAGCCGGGGAGGAAGTTTAACCAAAAACATTCAGTACTTC. It translates to CASSRGGSLTKNIQYF.

The chain employs TRBV14 and TRBJ1-2; tentative D call: TRBD1 (6 bases). This CDR3 is 14 amino acids long. V dropped 5 bases and J dropped 0 bases, with 10 bases sitting between them. Germline V gene data show CDR1 as SGHDN and CDR2 as FVKESK. The DNA of the CDR3 is TGTGCCAGCAGCGATACAGGGCCTAACTATGGCTACACCTTC. Its translation is CASSDTGPNYGYTF.

The V and J genes are TRBV6-5 and TRBJ2-3; D gene ambiguous. Germline V gene sequence: CDR1 MNHEY, CDR2 SVGAGI. V lost 6 bases to trimming and J lost 11 bases, with 15 bases between them. This CDR3 spans 12 amino acids. CDR3 sequence reads: CASSRRGSRQYF. The CDR3 DNA is TGTGCCAGCAGCCGACGAGGCAGTCGGCAGTATTTT.

As for this clone: Other DNA sequences in this sample translate to the same CDR3. The V gene is TRBV7-6, the J gene TRBJ1-6; 9 nucleotides line up with TRBD1. The ends lost 4 bases at V and 7 bases at J; junction bases unmatched: 2. This CDR3 has 14 amino acids. The V gene's germline CDR1 is SGHVS and CDR2 FNYEAQ. The CDR3 DNA reads TGTGCCAGCAGCTCGGACAGGGGAAATTCACCCCTCCACTTT. It encodes CASSSDRGNSPLHF.

The chain employs TRBV5-4 and TRBJ2-1, with 8 bases aligning to TRBD2. V gave up 6 bases and J gave up 4 bases; unmatched junction bases: 6. Germline V lookup: CDR1 SGHNT, CDR2 YYREEE (reference sequence). This CDR3 spans 14 amino acids. The CDR3 coding sequence is TGTGCCAGCACCCGGGGGGGGACATACAATGAGCAGTTCTTC. It codes for CASTRGGTYNEQFF.

The rearrangement links TRBV3-1 (or the pseudogene TRBV3-2) to TRBJ2-7, with D maybe TRBD2 (6 bases). CDR3 length: 15 amino acids. Germline CDR1 and CDR2: LGHDT and YNNKEL (reference sequence). Trimming took off 3 bases at V and 7 bases at J, with 19 bases between the two ends. This CDR3 is CASSQVGVSGGEQYF. The CDR3 region has the DNA TGTGCCAGCAGCCAGGTCGGGGTCTCTGGGGGGGAGCAGTACTTC.

DNA of the CDR3: TGTGCCAGCAGCCAAGGGGTTTACGGGACAGGGGACACAACAGATACGCAGTATTTT. This translates into CASSQGVYGTGDTTDTQYF. The chain carries TRBV4-2 and TRBJ2-3; 10 bases fit TRBD1. The germline CDR1 and CDR2 sequences are LGHNA and YNFKEQ. The CDR3 loop spans 19 amino acids. Trimming removed 1 base from V and 3 bases from J; junction bases left unmatched: 13.

The chain has TRBV6-4 and TRBJ2-2; the D gene is possibly TRBD1 (7 bases). Germline values: CDR1 MRHNA, CDR2 SNTAGT. This CDR3 is 15 amino acids long. Trimming left V 4 bases short and J 3 bases short, with 12 bases between. The CDR3 loop reads CASSVGGGDTGELFF. The CDR3 nucleotides read TGTGCCAGCAGTGTAGGAGGGGGCGACACCGGGGAGCTGTTTTTT.

The V gene is TRBV20-1, the J gene TRBJ2-7; TRBD2 might be the D (5 bases). Germline V gene sequence: CDR1 DFQATT, CDR2 SNEGSKA (reference sequence). Trimming took 5 bases from V and 7 from J, leaving 12 bases between them. This CDR3 region has 11 residues. The CDR3 sequence is CSAGLLREQYF. DNA for the CDR3: TGCAGTGCTGGACTGTTACGGGAGCAGTACTTC.